A selection of T cell receptor beta chains follows, all from one sample in a study of T cell responses to AZD1222 COVID-19 vaccine. The table came from immunoSEQ multiplex PCR; TCRdb's copy has only in-frame clones and leaves some out. The data contain more than 85,000 clones, more than 70% of them singletons. Sequencing was performed on peripheral blood, taken on day 0 of AZD1222 vaccination. All receptors derive from an adult in good health. The CDR3 runs from the conserved cysteine through the conserved F or W. Size tells how often a clone was seen (once, few, many) or the class of an expanded clone, and some rows leave it out.

>TRBJ2-7|TRBV29-1|-
CSVVGQGSNRALYEQYF
>TRBJ2-7|TRBV9|-
CASSVGDEQYF
>TRBJ1-4|TRBV7-2|-
CASSLPPYRGRGSKLFF
>TRBJ1-1|TRBV11-2|once
CASSRIGGTEAFF
>TRBJ2-5|TRBV5-1|-
CASSSGQAQETQYF
>TRBJ2-1|TRBV5-1|-
CASSPGGPISYNEQFF
>TRBJ2-1|TRBV5-1|once
CASSWGPSSYNEQFF
>TRBJ1-2|TRBV18|once
CASSLGQGIYGYTF
>TRBJ1-5|TRBV28|-
CAIQGVNQPQHF
>TRBJ2-6|TRBV12-3/TRBV12-4|-
CASRRSGANVLTF
>TRBJ2-1|TRBV6-5|-
CASSRPINNEQFF
>TRBJ2-3|TRBV30|-
CAWSVRGDNTDTQYF
>TRBJ2-4|TRBV15|-
CATSRARQGIEYF
>TRBJ2-7|TRBV20-1|-
CSASGDYEQYF
>TRBJ2-7|TRBV11-1|few
CASSLNGGRGYEQYF
>TRBJ1-1|TRBV7-2|-
CASSLARQNTEAFF
>TRBJ1-5|TRBV15|few
CATSKYSNQPQHF
>TRBJ2-7|TRBV7-2|-
CASSLGVEYEQYF
>TRBJ1-2|TRBV5-1|once
CASSPGQGNYGYTF
>TRBJ2-2|TRBV15|-
CATSRDRAGELFF
>TRBJ1-3|TRBV6-6|once
CASSYKTGESGNTIYF
>TRBJ2-3|TRBV5-1|-
CASMGGGATDTQYF
>TRBJ1-3|TRBV15|-
CATSRELVSGNTIYF
>TRBJ2-7|TRBV5-1|-
CASSFDGRSYEQYF
>TRBJ2-3|TRBV27|-
CASSLELPLSLDTQYF
>TRBJ2-1|TRBV19|once
CASKGDLPNEQFF
>TRBJ2-2|TRBV2|-
CASSGPGGNTGELFF
>TRBJ2-7|TRBV27|-
CASSPYPRPTSYEQYF
>TRBJ2-1|TRBV27|-
CASSSPSGTSGPDEQFF
>TRBJ2-5|TRBV5-1|-
CASSLSETQYF
>TRBJ1-6|TRBV18|-
CASSPMDRDNSPLHF
>TRBJ2-7|TRBV28|once
CASSLWDEQYF
>TRBJ1-5|TRBV23-1|-
CASRARIANQPQHF
>TRBJ2-5|TRBV12-3/TRBV12-4|-
CASSSRGRETQYF
>TRBJ1-1|TRBV11-2|-
CASSFGQVGNTEAFF
>TRBJ2-2|TRBV4-2|-
CASSQGSATGELFF
>TRBJ2-3|TRBV6-5|-
CASSSGSTDTQYF